This TCR beta chain was recovered during a study of cytomegalovirus exposure and HLA in healthy donors listed by TCRdb under 2017. In terms of the full investigation: According to an earlier analysis of 587 of the donors, about 190 million T cells yielded some 120 million unique TCR beta sequences and 276 Gb of sequence data. Roughly 300 gigabases of sequencing data and 78 million or so unique TCR sequences were included in an early release covering roughly 600 HLA-typed donors. Of the approximately 400 genotyped donors, 75% to 85% were placed in the genetic ancestry cluster associated with self-reported Caucasian donors. The study aimed to test whether cataloging public T cell receptors could reveal signatures of past pathogen exposure. Using immunosequencing, the study profiled T cell repertoires from about 610 subjects and related those repertoires to cytomegalovirus serostatus. A separate validation cohort of approximately 120 different subjects was used in addition to the approximately 700-subject first cohort. High-throughput TCR immunosequencing, statistical association of individual TCRs with disease status, and machine learning were combined to predict cytomegalovirus infection status. In a later analysis, previously published TCR beta repertoires from roughly 710 donors were re-analyzed and high-resolution HLA genotyping was added so that TCR occurrence patterns could be studied. In the later analysis, no new phenotypic data were used to find candidate immune exposures; instead, reliance was placed on TCR beta sequences and their occurrence across donors. An earlier analysis of a few hundred of the donors applied high-throughput TCR beta sequencing to assess whether each TCR beta V gene segment acted as functional or pseudogenic. Donor age, sex, ethnicity and CMV serostatus were compiled together with the repertoire data. Genome-wide SNP genotypes for about three fifths of the roughly 700 donors were used in a later genetic analysis, which treated that subset as a discovery cohort. All discovery cohort repertoires had been generated using a single sequencing platform. HLA typing included class I and class II loci at four-digit resolution. The number of typed donors differed by locus: 629-630 for A, B, C, DRB1 and DQB1; approximately 520 for DQA1; fewer than 610 for DPA1; and around 470 for DPB1. Four to six DR-DQ haplotypes were handled as single units for association and clustering, since linkage in the cohort was strong. Across approximately 400 genotyped donors of the cohort, an average of about 200,000 unique TCR beta nucleotide sequences per donor were sequenced, and approximately 19% of those sequences were non-productive. The full study reports these points: In this cohort, only TCR beta chains were sequenced, and detectable features were limited by the absence of alpha or paired-chain data. The presence/absence analyses assumed that sequencing depth was roughly uniform across donors, and that assumption may not be true. Most CMV-associated TCR beta chains appeared to be HLA-restricted in a later analysis, and the HLA associations seemed to be driven largely by CMV exposure. In a later analysis, the rate of TCR association differed among HLA loci, with DRB1 alleles having the most associated TCRs and HLA-C alleles having the fewest. In vitro tests confirmed that three of the cytomegalovirus-associated TCR beta chains recognize cytomegalovirus antigens. A later genetic analysis reported fewer N-insertions in productive TCRs among donors in an Asian-associated ancestry cluster than the roughly 700-donor mean. Immune exposure information for the cohort was limited to CMV serostatus. The classifier was reported to diagnose cytomegalovirus status with high specificity and sensitivity in both the original and validation cohorts. In a later analysis, HLA-associated TCR beta chains showed more clonal expansion and lower generation probabilities than non-associated chains that were equally common. While some public TCRs were present in many individuals, most TCR sequences turned up only very rarely across donors. Linkage disequilibrium might explain the correlated functional status among segregating V segments, but an unknown experimental factor could not be excluded. A cluster of highly shared sequence variants was judged likely to represent a technical artifact of the sequencing pipeline. In an earlier analysis of about 550 of the donors, most TCR beta V segments were observed in productive rearrangements about 87% or about 30% of the time, broadly matching IMGT annotations. Because HLA typing was missing for some donors at each locus, association tests included only the typed subset. The earlier analysis of approximately 590 of the donors excluded seventeen rarely observed V segments, including chromosome 9 orphons, because counts were too low. In a later analysis, 15,000 to 20,000 TCR beta sequences were associated with specific HLA alleles at a false discovery rate of 0.05. The 87-base-pair reads could not distinguish some IMGT-functional V segments, including TRBV6-2 and TRBV6-3, so those segments were excluded. In a later analysis, several top co-occurrence clusters were reported to appear linked to parvovirus B19, influenza, CMV and Epstein-Barr virus. A total of 164 TCR beta chains were listed by the study as associated with cytomegalovirus. Strong co-occurrence of HLA alleles, especially DR and DQ, made assigning TCR associations to individual alleles difficult. V-gene and J-gene trimming of TCR beta chains was associated with a missense DCLRE1C variant in a later genetic analysis, and the association was replicated in an independent cohort. A further reported finding was that TCR beta sequences accurately predicted the HLA-A and HLA-B alleles for most subjects in the first cohort. The authors suggested that the approach could potentially be generalized to other disease states and immunological phenotypes.

Taken from the germline V gene, the CDR1 and CDR2 loops are MNHEY and SVGAGI. From cysteine to phenylalanine, the CDR3 is 14 amino acids long. Only CDR3 DNA is held: 42 bases, read in frame from base 1. Trimming removed 2 bases from V and 8 bases from J, leaving 13 bases between the germline ends. To prepare the library, the immunoSEQ multiplex PCR assay was applied. A mixture of 60 forward primers for TCR Vbeta segments and 13 reverse primers for TCR Jbeta segments was used in the multiplex PCR. The CDR3 region of rearranged TCR beta genes was amplified from genomic DNA by a multiplex PCR assay. Amplified TCR beta libraries were sequenced as 87-base-pair reads on the Illumina HiSeq System. The paper's processing steps were these. In a later analysis, tens of millions of unique TCR beta chains were counted across the roughly 700 repertoires, and approximately 11 million of these chains were shared by at least two donors. Raw reads were error-corrected and collapsed into unique sequences by a nearest-neighbor algorithm in which closely related sequences were merged to remove PCR and sequencing errors. Alignment of CDR3 sequences to IMGT reference sequences was used to assign V, D and J gene segments. For a sequence to be retained, a match of at least six nucleotides to both a V gene segment and a J gene segment was required. Rearrangements were classified as productive when the CDR3 lacked stop codons and remained in frame with V and J, and all other rearrangements were classified as non-productive. CDR3 was defined by IMGT convention, running from the second conserved V-encoded cysteine to the conserved J-encoded phenylalanine. The earlier analysis of about 620 of the donors excluded sequences that lacked an unambiguous match to a single V gene segment. An earlier analysis of 587 of the donors called V segments functional above 56.7% productive rearrangements and segregating when the between-donor standard deviation exceeded 5%. A statistical classification framework was developed to diagnose cytomegalovirus status using the catalog of TCR beta chain sequences. In a later analysis, V and J genes were assigned by comparing TCR nucleotide sequences against IMGT/GENE-DB human TR gene sequences. Using the TCRdist pipeline, a later analysis assigned CDR3 sequences along with most-parsimonious VDJ recombination scenarios. In a later analysis, every TCR beta chain was defined by the combination of its CDR3 amino acid sequence and its V-gene family, and reads without a unique V-gene family were dropped. In a later analysis, approximately 640 highly shared, low-generation-probability nucleotide sequences were removed to address suspected cross-contamination and a sequencing artifact. In a later analysis, a clonal expansion index was calculated for each public chain from normalized within-repertoire ranks of inferred template counts. In a later analysis, generation probabilities were computed using a VDJ recombination model fitted to out-of-frame rearrangements, and the results were checked against IGoR. A later analysis scored TCR-TCR, TCR-HLA and TCR-CMV co-occurrence with hypergeometric tests, applying a repertoire-size bias correction to TCR pairs. False discovery rates were estimated in a later analysis by permuting HLA or CMV assignments 20 times. In a later analysis, co-occurring TCRs were grouped using DBSCAN, with TCRdist sequence similarity added in when clustering inside HLA-allele-positive subsets. Repertoires with fewer than 30,000 or more than 120,000 public chains, plus five repertoires with anomalous nucleotide sharing, were excluded from co-occurrence clustering. TCRdb obtained this table from immuneACCESS and retained in-frame rearrangements with V and J assigned. These tables miss some clones; where compared with another copy, unresolved V genes account for less than half of the shortfall, and the remainder is unexplained. D and trimming come from the DNA, and the V and J calls and clone size come from that table. For this sample the table gives about 160,000 clones, of which approximately 82% were detected only once. Roughly 8% of the sample rests with the top ten.

For this clone: Its antigen target is currently unknown. No base quality information exists; no much larger clone differs at one position.

The cohort comprised hundreds of healthy bone marrow donors. At the time of sampling, every cohort member was nominally healthy, though immune exposures that went unrecorded were likely present. The donor was CMV seropositive and was included in the group of 289 seropositive cohort members. Each donor provided a peripheral blood sample, and peripheral blood mononuclear cells were used for TCR beta sequencing. Genomic DNA extraction from the blood cell samples was performed with the Qiagen DNeasy Blood Extraction Kit. The source is a male donor in good health and CMV-seropositive. Material: PBMCs. This sequence uses TRBV6-5 and TRBJ2-1; possibly the D gene is TRBD1, per 5 matching bases. DNA sequence: TGTGCCAGCAGTTACAAGGGGATGAACGATGAGCAGTTCTTC. It encodes CASSYKGMNDEQFF.